Each of the 14 T cell receptor beta chains below was sequenced from the same sample in a study of T cell responses to AZD1222 COVID-19 vaccine. Repertoires were generated with immunoSEQ multiplex PCR, while TCRdb's copy carries only in-frame clones and drops some. The data show roughly 120,000 clones, 88% seen once. The sample in question was peripheral blood, obtained on day 0 of AZD1222 vaccination. The receptors originated from an adult in good health.

The chain links TRBV4-2 to TRBJ1-2; D not resolved. Germline V CDR1 and CDR2: LGHNA, YNFKEQ. The CDR3 spans 15 residues. V was trimmed by 0 bases and J by 0 bases, leaving 8 bases between them. CDR3 bases: TGTGCCAGCAGCCAAGATTTGTCGGCTAACTATGGCTACACCTTC. It is translated as CASSQDLSANYGYTF.

V and J are TRBV2 and TRBJ1-1; possible D gene TRBD1, 6 bases. The CDR3 is 13 residues long. Germline V gives CDR1 SNHLY, CDR2 FYNNEI. The V end lost 6 bases, the J end lost 5 bases, and 13 bases lay between the germline ends. In DNA, the CDR3 is TGTGCCAGCAGGCAGGGGCCGAATACTGAAGCTTTCTTT. Amino acids: CASRQGPNTEAFF.

The V gene is TRBV11-1, the J gene TRBJ2-7; 7 nucleotides align to TRBD1. Germline V gene sequence: CDR1 SGHAT, CDR2 FQDESV (reference sequence). The CDR3 has 12 residues. Trimming took 2 bases from V and 6 from J; bases not matched to a gene: 1. The CDR3 DNA is TGTGCCAGCAGCTTACCAGGGGGCGAGCAGTACGTC. Its translation is CASSLPGGEQYV.

The chain carries TRBV30 and TRBJ1-1, with D perhaps TRBD1 (6 bases). The CDR3 contains 14 residues. With 0 bases removed from V and 4 bases from J, the gap between germline ends came to 12 bases. Germline lookup yields CDR1 GTSNPN and CDR2 SVGIG (reference sequence). The CDR3 reads CAWSVGHFGTEAFF. CDR3 nucleotide sequence: TGTGCCTGGAGTGTGGGACACTTCGGCACTGAAGCTTTCTTT. The complete variable domain, with remaining parts taken from reference TRBV30 and TRBJ1-1, reads SQTIHQWPATLVQPVGSPLSLECTVEGTSNPNLYWYRQAAGRGLQLLFYSVGIGQISSEVPQNLSASRPQDRQFILSSKKLLLSDSGFYLCAWSVGHFGTEAFFGQGTRLTVV.

The rearrangement links TRBV27 to TRBJ1-2; 7 bases align to TRBD1. With 6 bases clipped from V and 3 bases from J, the junction kept 4 bases outside the gene matches. This CDR3 has 13 residues. The germline CDR1 and CDR2 sequences are MNHEY and SMNVEV (reference sequence). The CDR3 DNA reads TGTGCCAGCAGCCCGACAGGGCACTATGGCTACACCTTC. The encoded protein is CASSPTGHYGYTF.

The V call is TRBV10-1, the J call TRBJ2-7; D uncertain. This CDR3 region has 12 residues. V was trimmed by 8 bases and J by 5 bases, leaving 13 bases between them. Germline values: CDR1 WNHNN, CDR2 SYGVQD (reference sequence). For the CDR3, the DNA is TGCGCCAGCGTCCAGGCCACCCACGAGCAGTACGTC. It codes for CASVQATHEQYV.

This chain joins TRBV2 and TRBJ1-2; a possible D gene is TRBD1 (6 bases). The V and J ends lost 7 bases and 7 bases respectively, with 22 bases between them. The CDR3 is made up of 15 amino acids. Germline lookup yields CDR1 SNHLY and CDR2 FYNNEI. DNA of the CDR3: TGTGCCAGCACCCCCATCATGGTACAGGGTCGTGGCTACACCTTC. As protein: CASTPIMVQGRGYTF.

The V and J genes are TRBV2 and TRBJ2-3; D ambiguous. The CDR3 loop spans 13 amino acids. V was shortened by 4 bases and J by 4 bases, with 9 bases between the two germline ends. CDR1 and CDR2 from the germline V gene are SNHLY and FYNNEI. The CDR3 protein is CASSGHLADTQYF. Written as DNA, the CDR3 is TGTGCCAGCAGTGGCCACCTCGCAGATACGCAGTATTTT.

The gene calls are TRBV19 and TRBJ1-1; D remains ambiguous. CDR3 size: 14 residues. Germline V CDR1 and CDR2: LNHDA, SQIVND (reference sequence). The V end lost 6 bases, the J end lost 1 base, and 12 bases lay between the germline ends. The CDR3: CASSPGRSNTEAFF. The CDR3 region has the DNA TGTGCCAGTAGCCCTGGGCGGTCGAACACTGAAGCTTTCTTT.

The rearrangement links TRBV19 to TRBJ1-6; D is undetermined. The CDR3 consists of 14 residues. The V gene's germline CDR1 is LNHDA and CDR2 SQIVND (reference sequence). V was shortened by 0 bases and J by 7 bases, with 7 bases between the two germline ends. This chain's CDR3 is CASSIEGPNSPLHF. CDR3 nucleotide sequence: TGTGCCAGTAGTATAGAGGGCCCAAATTCACCCCTCCACTTT. The variable domain in full, with the rest retrieved from reference TRBV19 and TRBJ1-6, is DGGITQSPKYLFRKEGQNVTLSCEQNLNHDAMYWYRQDPGQGLRLIYYSQIVNDFQKGDIAEGYSVSREKKESFPLTVTSAQKNPTAFYLCASSIEGPNSPLHFGNGTRLTVT.

The rearrangement links TRBV4-1 to TRBJ2-7; maybe TRBD1 (6 bases). Germline V gene sequence: CDR1 MGHRA, CDR2 YSYEKL. Trimming removed 7 bases at V and 0 bases at J, with 13 bases between. This CDR3 has 14 residues. CDR3 sequence reads: CASTPRTDSYEQYF. CDR3 sequence (DNA): TGCGCCAGCACCCCTCGGACAGACTCCTACGAGCAGTACTTC.

The CDR3 nucleotides read TGTGCCAGCAGCCCTCCTTTGGGGCGCGAGCAGTACGTC. This translates into CASSPPLGREQYV. The chain couples TRBV7-9 to TRBJ2-7, with D perhaps matching TRBD1 (5 bases). Germline values: CDR1 SEHNR, CDR2 FQNEAQ (reference sequence). V lost 5 bases and J 6 bases, leaving 14 bases between the germline ends. CDR3 length: 13 amino acids.

A few counts support this clone. This chain connects TRBV6-4 to TRBJ2-1; possibly TRBD2 for D (6 bases). V lost 6 bases to trimming and J lost 7 bases, with 13 bases between them. CDR3 length: 13 amino acids. CDR1 and CDR2 (germline): MRHNA, SNTAGT. CDR3 protein: CASSFNLANEQFF. CDR3 in DNA: TGTGCCAGCAGCTTTAATCTAGCGAATGAGCAGTTCTTC.

CDR3 nucleotide sequence: TGTGCCAGCCGCGACAGGGGTGAAGAGACCCAGTACTTC. This gives the protein CASRDRGEETQYF. This rearrangement joins TRBV19 to TRBJ2-5, with 8 nucleotides matching TRBD1. J gave up 3 bases and V 9 bases, and 6 bases lay outside the gene matches. CDR3 size: 13 residues. CDR1 LNHDA and CDR2 SQIVND come from the germline V gene (reference sequence).